This T cell receptor beta chain was captured in a study of blood T cell repertoires in COVID-19. Study-level background: Some COVID-19 samples were acute and others convalescent; all came from the United States, Italy and Spain. In each case, the material was cDNA or gDNA derived from T cells, B-cell-depleted T cells, or PBMCs.

Trimming removed 5 bases from V and 3 bases from J; junction bases left unmatched: 12. CDR1 is LNHDA and CDR2 is SQIVND in the germline V gene (reference sequence). CDR3 length equals 16 residues. Assay: immunoSEQ multiplex PCR; the TCRdb copy retains only in-frame clones and omits some. The sample contains about 360,000 clones, around four fifths of which appear only once. The clonotype originates from a man aged 30-40 years with active or convalescent COVID-19. This chain uses TRBV19 with TRBJ1-2; 7 bases fit TRBD1. Sequenced: peripheral blood. The CDR3 sequence is CASSSPRDSAYYGYTF. The CDR3 nucleotides are TGTGCCAGTAGTTCCCCACGGGACAGCGCCTACTATGGCTACACCTTC.